This T cell receptor (beta chain) stems from a study of cytomegalovirus exposure and HLA in healthy donors. Germline V lookup: CDR1 MNHEY, CDR2 SVGAGI. The CDR3 is made up of 14 amino acids. Between the trimmed V and J ends, which lost 6 bases and 0 bases, there was a span of 10 bases. Study outcomes and limitations: Donors were assumed by presence/absence analyses to have roughly uniform sequencing depth. Available immune exposure information covered CMV serostatus only. A later analysis appeared to link common viral pathogens to several of the most significant clusters. Some segments of the V type, notably TRBV6-2 and TRBV6-3, were excluded as indistinguishable.

Primers: 60 Vbeta forward and 13 Jbeta reverse. The assay was immunoSEQ multiplex PCR, and TCRdb's table has in-frame clones only and misses some. Here the sample spans around 150,000 clones, about 79% being singletons. Concerning this clone: Antigen unknown.

The clonotype comes from a man between 45 and 60 years old in good health and CMV-seropositive. Sequenced input: PBMCs. This chain connects TRBV6-5 to TRBJ2-3; a possible D gene is TRBD1 (5 bases). In DNA form, the CDR3 reads TGTGCCAGCAGGTCGACAGATAGCACAGATACGCAGTATTTT. Translation gives CASRSTDSTDTQYF.